One and the same sample provided the 29 T cell receptor beta chains below, sequenced in a study of CD8 T cells in ankylosing spondylitis. General study findings and limits: Among TCR beta sequences, a motif of under ten highly homologous variants appeared characteristic of ankylosing spondylitis blood.

These receptors' targets are unknown. TCRdb re-derived calls from the 5' RACE reads in MiXCR, one entry per CDR3 protein. This table holds about 220,000 distinct CDR3 sequences, just under 7.5% found once. The sample taken for sequencing was blood, either unsorted or a sorted T cell fraction (not recorded which). The receptors shown here come from a male donor with ankylosing spondylitis.

At least ten counts were recorded for this clonotype. This chain uses TRBV7-9 with TRBJ1-2, with D tentatively TRBD1 (5 bases). The V gene lost 5 bases and the J gene lost 6 bases, with 19 bases spanning the gap. This CDR3 comprises 15 residues. Germline CDR1 and CDR2: SEHNR and FQNEAQ (reference sequence). CDR3 amino acids: CASSPPLRGTDGYTF. DNA of the CDR3: TGTGCCAGCAGCCCCCCCCTGCGGGGGACCGATGGCTACACCTTC.

This clonotype was found many times. The V gene is TRBV29-1, the J gene TRBJ2-3; D is undetermined. Germline CDR1 SQVTM, CDR2 ANQGSEA. CDR3 size: 14 residues. Deletions cut 0 bases from V and 0 bases from J, with 7 bases between. CDR3 in amino acids: CSVEDGPSTDTQYF. The CDR3 region has the DNA TGCAGCGTTGAAGATGGGCCTAGCACAGATACGCAGTATTTT.

The table lists this clonotype with many counts. This chain connects TRBV4-1 to TRBJ2-1; TRBD1 is a possible D gene (6 bases). The CDR3 sequence is 20 residues long. Germline V gene sequence: CDR1 MGHRA, CDR2 YSYEKL. The ends were cut back, 4 bases at V and 4 bases at J, with 29 bases in the middle. CDR3 bases: TGCGCCAGCAGCCCCGACCGTGTGGGGGCCCTAAAGATACTTTACAATGAGCAGTTCTTC. Translation: CASSPDRVGALKILYNEQFF.

There are many counts of this clonotype. This chain uses TRBV12-5 with TRBJ2-3, with D hard to call. The CDR3 extends over 11 amino acids. Trimming pared 4 bases from V and 6 bases from J, leaving 5 bases between. CDR1 and CDR2 (germline): LGHNT, FRNRAP. The DNA of the CDR3 is TGTGCTAGTGGTTGGGGTGATACGCAGTATTTT. Residues: CASGWGDTQYF. Complete variable domain (other parts from reference TRBV12-5 and TRBJ2-3): DARVTQTPRHKVTEMGQEVTMRCQPILGHNTVFWYRQTMMQGLELLAYFRNRAPLDDSGMPKDRFSAEMPDATLATLKIQPSEPRDSAVYFCASGWGDTQYFGPGTRLTVL.

This clonotype has only a few counts. The chain has TRBV6-2 or TRBV6-3 and TRBJ1-2; no clear D. Per the germline V gene, CDR1 is MNHEY and CDR2 is SVGEGT. V lost 2 bases, J lost 4 bases, and 8 bases lay in between. The CDR3 loop spans 13 amino acids. CDR3 sequence (DNA): TGTGCCAGCAGTTACGCACGACCCTATGGCTACACCTTC. It codes for CASSYARPYGYTF.

In this sample, this clonotype turned up many times. At one end, the junction sequence differs from germline, possibly due to a read error. The chain carries TRBV6-2 or TRBV6-3 and TRBJ2-7; 9 bases are a match to TRBD1. Germline V lookup: CDR1 MNHEY, CDR2 SVGEGT. This CDR3 contains 12 residues. CDR3 sequence reads: CASSYSGTGILF. CDR3 nucleotides: TGTGCCAGCAGTTACTCCGGGACAGGGATCCTCTTC.

In its sample, this clonotype was seen a few times. The V call is TRBV5-1, the J call TRBJ2-2; 7 nucleotides match TRBD2. The CDR3 totals 20 residues. V was pared by 2 bases and J by 2 bases, with 18 bases of the junction left unmatched. Germline CDR1 SGHRS, CDR2 YFSETQ. CDR3 in DNA: TGCGCCAGCAGCTTTGAACCAGCGGGATACAGCCACTCTAACACCGGGGAGCTGTTTTTT. It specifies CASSFEPAGYSHSNTGELFF.

At least ten counts were recorded for this clonotype. V is TRBV20-1 and J is TRBJ1-2; tentatively, D is TRBD1 (6 bases). The CDR3 covers 11 residues. V was pared by 3 bases and J by 8 bases, with 10 bases between. The germline V gene encodes CDR1 DFQATT and CDR2 SNEGSKA (reference sequence). In nucleotides, the CDR3 is TGCAGTGCTAGCAGGGGTGAAGGCTACACCTTC. Protein: CSASRGEGYTF.

This clonotype was counted many times. The J gene is TRBJ2-1, the V gene TRBV4-3; 12 bases are a match to TRBD1. V trimming: 5 bases; J trimming: 8 bases; junction bases outside the gene matches: 7. The CDR3 is 15 residues long. Germline values: CDR1 LGHNA, CDR2 YSLEER. The CDR3 reads CASSYGTGGLDEQFF. The CDR3 DNA reads TGCGCCAGCAGCTACGGGACAGGGGGCTTGGATGAGCAGTTCTTC.

This clonotype was detected many times. This rearrangement joins TRBV5-6 to TRBJ2-1; 13 bases align to TRBD2. This CDR3 contains 19 residues. CDR1 is SGHDT and CDR2 is YYEEEE in the germline V gene. With V trimmed by 4 bases and J by 2 bases, 12 bases remained unmatched. CDR3 residues: CASSPFLGLAGTTYNEQFF. The CDR3 bases are TGTGCCAGCAGCCCATTCCTGGGACTAGCGGGAACTACCTACAATGAGCAGTTCTTC.

This clonotype was observed at least ten times. The V call is TRBV12-3 or TRBV12-4, the J call TRBJ2-7; D perhaps matches TRBD2 (6 bases). The CDR3 has 16 amino acids. Deletions cut 5 bases from V and 1 base from J, with 18 bases between. CDR3 loop: CASSPLWGVESYEQYF. Here the CDR3 DNA reads TGTGCCAGCAGTCCCTTATGGGGGGTCGAATCCTACGAGCAGTACTTC.

This clonotype was observed many times. The chain carries TRBV5-1 and TRBJ2-7, with a weak D call TRBD1 (6 bases). Germline V gene sequence: CDR1 SGHRS, CDR2 YFSETQ. Between the trimmed V and J ends, which lost 6 bases and 4 bases, there was a span of 20 bases. This CDR3 contains 15 residues. CDR3 amino acids: CASTDFDRYPYEQYF. The CDR3 DNA is TGCGCCAGCACCGACTTCGACAGGTACCCATACGAGCAGTACTTC.

This clonotype was recorded many times. This chain uses TRBV14 with TRBJ2-3; TRBD2 matches at 8 bases. Germline loops: CDR1 SGHDN, CDR2 FVKESK. This CDR3 is 16 amino acids long. V trimming: 6 bases; J trimming: 0 bases; junction bases outside the gene matches: 8. The CDR3 reads CASSGLAGRSTDTQYF. The CDR3 DNA is TGTGCCAGCAGTGGCCTAGCGGGCAGAAGCACAGATACGCAGTATTTT.

This clonotype was detected ten times or more. The genes are TRBV4-3 and TRBJ2-2, with 11 bases that match TRBD2. This CDR3 comprises 18 residues. The germline V gene has CDR1 LGHNA and CDR2 YSLEER. The V gene end was trimmed by 1 base and the J gene end by 2 bases; junction bases not matched to a gene: 6. The CDR3, as DNA: TGCGCCAGCAGCCAAGTGGCTAGCGGGAGGCTTAACACCGGGGAGCTGTTTTTT. This sequence encodes CASSQVASGRLNTGELFF.

The V and J genes are TRBV2 and TRBJ1-2; no definite D call. There are 14 residues in the CDR3. Per the germline V gene, CDR1 is SNHLY and CDR2 is FYNNEI. Trimming removed 2 bases at V and 4 bases at J, with 11 bases between. CDR3 in amino acids: CASSELGGPYGYTF. CDR3 coding DNA: TGTGCCAGCAGTGAACTGGGCGGACCCTATGGCTACACCTTC.

This clonotype was counted ten times or more. This chain joins TRBV27 and TRBJ2-7; maybe TRBD2 (6 bases). This CDR3 is built from 14 residues. Germline loops: CDR1 MNHEY, CDR2 SMNVEV (reference sequence). V dropped 6 bases and J dropped 1 base, with 13 bases sitting between them. The CDR3 loop is CASSHWRESYEQYF. The DNA of the CDR3 is TGTGCCAGCAGCCATTGGCGGGAATCCTACGAGCAGTACTTC.

This clonotype was recorded at least ten times. V and J are TRBV9 and TRBJ1-5; D may be TRBD1 (6 bases). Germline CDR1 is SGDLS and CDR2 is YYNGEE. Trimming cost V 3 bases and J 6 bases, with 13 bases left between them. The CDR3 runs to 14 residues. Here the CDR3 reads CASSGQGKGQPQHF. The CDR3 DNA is TGTGCCAGCAGCGGCCAGGGGAAGGGTCAGCCCCAGCATTTT.

This clonotype was seen ten or more times. J is TRBJ2-5 and V is TRBV7-9; the match to TRBD1 covers 8 bases. Trimming at V came to 5 bases and at J to 3 bases, leaving 5 bases not matched to a gene. The CDR3 has 14 residues. The germline V gene has CDR1 SEHNR and CDR2 FQNEAQ (reference sequence). CDR3 DNA: TGTGCCAGCAGCCTCTCGGACAGGGAAGAGACCCAGTACTTC. Protein product: CASSLSDREETQYF.

The gene calls are TRBV4-3 and TRBJ1-6, with 8 bases matching TRBD1. The CDR3 is 16 residues long. The junction had 8 bases not matched to a gene; V was cut back by 4 bases and J by 6 bases. Germline-derived CDR1 and CDR2 are LGHNA and YSLEER. In nucleotides, the CDR3 is TGCGCCAGCAGCCGGGACGGGACAGGCGTTAATTCACCCCTCCACTTT. Its protein product is CASSRDGTGVNSPLHF.

This clonotype has a count of ten or more. The chain employs TRBV28 and TRBJ2-1; 8 nucleotides line up with TRBD2. Germline lookup yields CDR1 MDHEN and CDR2 SYDVKM. The CDR3 spans 15 residues. With V trimmed by 3 bases and J by 7 bases, 8 bases remained unmatched. CDR3 residues: CASSLRSGRRNEQFF. Written as DNA, the CDR3 is TGTGCCAGCAGTTTGAGGAGCGGGAGAAGAAATGAGCAGTTCTTC.

Only a few counts were recorded for this clonotype. The rearrangement uses TRBV7-9 and TRBJ2-2, with TRBD2 identical over 14 bases. The ends lost 4 bases at V and 6 bases at J; junction bases unmatched: 7. CDR3 length: 17 residues. Per the germline V gene, CDR1 is SEHNR and CDR2 is FQNEAQ (reference sequence). CDR3 residues: CASSSGGTSGRSGELFF. For the CDR3, the DNA is TGTGCCAGCAGCTCCGGTGGGACTAGCGGGAGATCCGGGGAGCTGTTTTTT.

In this sample, this clonotype turned up many times. The V call is TRBV27, the J call TRBJ2-2; 7 nucleotides align to TRBD1. V dropped 3 bases and J dropped 0; count of bases not matched to a gene: 4. This CDR3 region has 16 residues. Germline V CDR1 and CDR2: MNHEY, SMNVEV (reference sequence). CDR3 in DNA: TGTGCCAGCAGTTTCCCTACAGGGGCGAACACCGGGGAGCTGTTTTTT. This gives the protein CASSFPTGANTGELFF.

This clonotype came up many times. The J gene is TRBJ2-2, the V gene TRBV21-1; the DNA was not compared with TRBD1, the D call given in the table. TRBV21-1 is assigned pseudogene status. The length of the CDR3 is 16 residues. The CDR3 DNA sequence: TGTGCCAGCAGCTTCCGGGACATCCTATACACCGGGGAGCTGTTTTTT. Translating it yields CASSFRDILYTGELFF.

The chain uses TRBV30 and TRBJ1-1, with D unclear. This CDR3 comprises 13 residues. V lost 3 bases, J lost 1 base, and 9 bases lay in between. Germline CDR1 is GTSNPN and CDR2 is SVGIG (reference sequence). The CDR3 coding sequence is TGTGCCTGGAGCGGACCGTGGAACACTGAAGCTTTCTTT. Translating gives CAWSGPWNTEAFF.

This clonotype was seen repeatedly, ten times or more. This sequence joins TRBV5-1 and TRBJ2-1; no firm D call. The germline gives CDR1 SGHRS, CDR2 YFSETQ. This CDR3 is 13 amino acids long. V dropped 1 base and J dropped 4 bases, with 6 bases sitting between them. CDR3 bases: TGCGCCAGCAGCTTGAATGTTTACAATGAGCAGTTCTTC. Amino acids: CASSLNVYNEQFF. The entire variable domain, with the rest obtained from reference TRBV5-1 and TRBJ2-1, is as follows: KAGVTQTPRYLIKTRGQQVTLSCSPISGHRSVSWYQQTPGQGLQFLFEYFSETQRNKGNFPGRFSGRQFSNSRSEMNVSTLELGDSALYLCASSLNVYNEQFFGPGTRLTVL.

A remark on this clonotype: One base away lies a much larger clone, so this may be a sequencing read error. The chain combines TRBV18 with TRBJ1-2; D gene unclear. This CDR3 region has 8 residues. Germline assignment: CDR1 KGHSH and CDR2 LQKENI. This CDR3 is CASSLYSF. As DNA, the CDR3 is TGTGCCAGCTCCCTCTACTCCTTC.

The rearrangement uses TRBV20-1 and TRBJ2-3; D is perhaps TRBD2 (7 bases). V was trimmed by 6 bases and J by 2 bases, leaving 15 bases between them. This CDR3 is built from 14 residues. CDR1 and CDR2 (germline): DFQATT, SNEGSKA (reference sequence). The CDR3 loop is CSAGTGGHTDTQYF. CDR3 sequence (DNA): TGCAGTGCCGGAACCGGGGGGCACACAGATACGCAGTATTTT.

This clonotype was seen only a few times. The V gene is TRBV28, the J gene TRBJ2-5; unclear D gene. The CDR3 is 12 residues long. Germline CDR1 is MDHEN and CDR2 is SYDVKM. Deletions cut 7 bases from V and 5 bases from J, with 11 bases between. CDR3 nucleotide sequence: TGTGCCAGCAAGGGTCATCTGGAGACCCAGTACTTC. Amino acids: CASKGHLETQYF.

This clonotype was seen many times. The chain links TRBV7-9 to TRBJ2-1; TRBD2 aligns across 7 bases. The CDR3 spans 17 residues. V trimming: 5 bases; J trimming: 5 bases; junction bases outside the gene matches: 15. Germline CDR1 is SEHNR and CDR2 is FQNEAQ (reference sequence). The CDR3 bases are TGTGCCAGCAGCCCTACTATGGGAGGGATTCAAAACAATGAGCAGTTCTTC. Translated: CASSPTMGGIQNNEQFF.